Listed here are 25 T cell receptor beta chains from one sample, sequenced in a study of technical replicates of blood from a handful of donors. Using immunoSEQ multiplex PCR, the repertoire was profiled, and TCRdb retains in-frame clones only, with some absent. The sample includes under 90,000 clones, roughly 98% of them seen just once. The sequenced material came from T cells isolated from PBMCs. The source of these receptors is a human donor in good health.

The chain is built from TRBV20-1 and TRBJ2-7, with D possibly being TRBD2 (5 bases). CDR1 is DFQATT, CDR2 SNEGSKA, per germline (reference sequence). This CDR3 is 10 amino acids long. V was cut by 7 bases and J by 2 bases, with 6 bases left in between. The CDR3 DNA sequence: TGCAGTGGAGGGCCCTACGAGCAGTACTTC. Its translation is CSGGPYEQYF.

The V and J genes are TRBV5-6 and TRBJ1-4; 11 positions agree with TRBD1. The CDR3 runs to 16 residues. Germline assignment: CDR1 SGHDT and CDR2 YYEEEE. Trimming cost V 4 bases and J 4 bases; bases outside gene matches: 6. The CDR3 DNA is TGTGCCAGCAGCGCCTCCGGGACAGGGGGTAATGAAAAACTGTTTTTT. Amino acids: CASSASGTGGNEKLFF.

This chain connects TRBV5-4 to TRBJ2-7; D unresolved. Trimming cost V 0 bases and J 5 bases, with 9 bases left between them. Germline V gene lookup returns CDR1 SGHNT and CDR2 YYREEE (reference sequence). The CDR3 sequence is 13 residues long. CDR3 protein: CASSLDPSDEQYF. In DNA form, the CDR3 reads TGTGCCAGCAGCTTGGATCCAAGCGACGAGCAGTACTTC.

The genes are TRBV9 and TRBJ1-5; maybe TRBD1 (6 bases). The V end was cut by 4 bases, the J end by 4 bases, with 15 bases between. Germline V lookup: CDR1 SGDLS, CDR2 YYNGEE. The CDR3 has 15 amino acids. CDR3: CASSLTGNSNQPQHF. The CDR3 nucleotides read TGTGCCAGCAGCCTTACAGGGAACTCTAATCAGCCCCAGCATTTT.

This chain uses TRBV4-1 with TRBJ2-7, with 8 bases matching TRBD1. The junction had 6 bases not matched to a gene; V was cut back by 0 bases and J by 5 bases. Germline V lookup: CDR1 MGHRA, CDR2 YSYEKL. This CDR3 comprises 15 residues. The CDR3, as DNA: TGCGCCAGCAGCCAAGATCGACAGGGGCGGAACGAGCAGTACTTC. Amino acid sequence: CASSQDRQGRNEQYF.

CDR3 coding DNA: TGTGCCAGCAGCTGGGGGGGCAATAGGGTCGGGGAGCTGTTTTTT. It yields the protein CASSWGGNRVGELFF. This chain joins TRBV5-4 and TRBJ2-2, with a weak D call TRBD2 (7 bases). Trimming cost V 3 bases and J 7 bases, with 16 bases left between them. Germline V gene data show CDR1 as SGHNT and CDR2 as YYREEE (reference sequence). This CDR3 is 15 amino acids long.

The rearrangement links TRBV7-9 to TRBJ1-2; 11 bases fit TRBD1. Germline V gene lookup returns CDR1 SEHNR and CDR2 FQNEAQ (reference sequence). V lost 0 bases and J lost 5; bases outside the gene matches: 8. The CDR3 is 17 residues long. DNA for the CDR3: TGTGCCAGCAGCTTAGCACGGACAGGGGGCGCCCGGTATGGCTACACCTTC. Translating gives CASSLARTGGARYGYTF.

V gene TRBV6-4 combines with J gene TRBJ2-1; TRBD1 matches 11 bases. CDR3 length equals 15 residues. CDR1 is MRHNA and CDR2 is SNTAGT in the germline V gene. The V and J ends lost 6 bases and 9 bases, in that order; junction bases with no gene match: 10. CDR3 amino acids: CASSPGTGGGGEQFF. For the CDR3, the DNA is TGTGCCAGCAGCCCCGGGACAGGGGGAGGTGGTGAGCAGTTCTTC.

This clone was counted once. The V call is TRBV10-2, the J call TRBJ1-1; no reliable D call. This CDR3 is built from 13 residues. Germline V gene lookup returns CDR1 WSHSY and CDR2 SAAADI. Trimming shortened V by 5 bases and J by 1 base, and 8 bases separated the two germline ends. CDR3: CASSPRGNTEAFF. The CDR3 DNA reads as TGCGCCAGCAGTCCTCGAGGGAACACTGAAGCTTTCTTT.

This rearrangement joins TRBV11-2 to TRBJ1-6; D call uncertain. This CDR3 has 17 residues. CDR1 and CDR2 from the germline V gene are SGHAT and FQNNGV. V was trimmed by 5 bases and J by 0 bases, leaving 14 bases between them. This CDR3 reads CASSHRRESSYNSPLHF. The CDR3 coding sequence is TGTGCCAGCAGCCACCGGAGAGAGAGCTCCTATAATTCACCCCTCCACTTT.

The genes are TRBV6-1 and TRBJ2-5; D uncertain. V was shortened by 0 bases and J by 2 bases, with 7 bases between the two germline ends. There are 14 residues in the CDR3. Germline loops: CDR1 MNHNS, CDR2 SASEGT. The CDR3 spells CASSEARPQETQYF. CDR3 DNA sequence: TGTGCCAGCAGTGAAGCGCGCCCTCAAGAGACCCAGTACTTC.

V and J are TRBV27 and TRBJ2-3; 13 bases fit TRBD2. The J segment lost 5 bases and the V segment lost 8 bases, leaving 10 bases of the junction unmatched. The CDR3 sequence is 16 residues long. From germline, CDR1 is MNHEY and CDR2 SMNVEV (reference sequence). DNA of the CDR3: TGTGCCAGCGGACGGACTAGCGGGAGATTTGGAGATACGCAGTATTTT. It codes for CASGRTSGRFGDTQYF.

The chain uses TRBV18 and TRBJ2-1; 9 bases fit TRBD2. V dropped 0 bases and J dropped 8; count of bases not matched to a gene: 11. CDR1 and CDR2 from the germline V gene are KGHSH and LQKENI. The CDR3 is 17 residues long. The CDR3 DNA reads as TGTGCCAGCTCACCACCGGGGCCAGCGGGGGGCGGATATGAGCAGTTCTTC. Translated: CASSPPGPAGGGYEQFF.

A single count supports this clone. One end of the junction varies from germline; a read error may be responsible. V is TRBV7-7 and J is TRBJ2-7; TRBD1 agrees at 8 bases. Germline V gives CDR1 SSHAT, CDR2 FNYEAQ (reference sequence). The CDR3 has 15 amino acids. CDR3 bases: TGTGCTAGCAGCCCCGGGACAGGCTCAGCCTACGAGCAGTACTTC. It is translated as CASSPGTGSAYEQYF.

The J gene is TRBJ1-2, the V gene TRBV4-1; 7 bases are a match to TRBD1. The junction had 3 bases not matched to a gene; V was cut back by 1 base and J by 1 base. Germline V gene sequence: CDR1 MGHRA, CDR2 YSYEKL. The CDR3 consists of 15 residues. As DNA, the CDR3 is TGCGCCAGCAGCCAAGGGACAGGACATAACTATGGCTACACCTTC. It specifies CASSQGTGHNYGYTF.

CDR3 sequence reads: CASSPREGYEQYF. The CDR3 nucleotides are TGTGCCAGCAGCCCCCGCGAGGGCTACGAGCAGTACTTC. The chain links TRBV7-9 to TRBJ2-7; perhaps TRBD2 as D (5 bases). CDR1 and CDR2 (germline): SEHNR, FQNEAQ (reference sequence). The CDR3 consists of 13 residues. V lost 5 bases to trimming and J lost 3 bases, with 11 bases between them.

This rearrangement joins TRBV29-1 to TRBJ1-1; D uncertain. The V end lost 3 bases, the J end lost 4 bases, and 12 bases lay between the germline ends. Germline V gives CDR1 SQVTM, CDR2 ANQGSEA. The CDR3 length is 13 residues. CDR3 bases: TGCAGCGTTGATAAAGGGAGGATCACTGAAGCTTTCTTT. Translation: CSVDKGRITEAFF.

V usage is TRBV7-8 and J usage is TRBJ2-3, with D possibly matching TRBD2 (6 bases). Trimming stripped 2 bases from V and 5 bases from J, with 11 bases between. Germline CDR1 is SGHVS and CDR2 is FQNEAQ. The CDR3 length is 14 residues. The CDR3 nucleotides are TGTGCCAGCAGCTTATCCGGGAGAAGAGATACGCAGTATTTT. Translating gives CASSLSGRRDTQYF.

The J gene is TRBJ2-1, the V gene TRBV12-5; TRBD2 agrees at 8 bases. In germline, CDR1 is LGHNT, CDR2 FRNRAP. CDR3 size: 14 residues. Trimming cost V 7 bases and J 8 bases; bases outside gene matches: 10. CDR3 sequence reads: CASAHSGSIYEQFF. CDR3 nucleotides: TGTGCTAGTGCCCACAGCGGGAGTATATATGAGCAGTTCTTC.

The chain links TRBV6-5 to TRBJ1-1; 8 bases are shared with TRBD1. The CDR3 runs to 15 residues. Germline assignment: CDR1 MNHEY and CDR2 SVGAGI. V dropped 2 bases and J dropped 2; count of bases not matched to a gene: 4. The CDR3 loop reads CASSYNRGGNTEAFF. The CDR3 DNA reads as TGTGCCAGCAGTTACAACAGGGGGGGCAACACTGAAGCTTTCTTT.

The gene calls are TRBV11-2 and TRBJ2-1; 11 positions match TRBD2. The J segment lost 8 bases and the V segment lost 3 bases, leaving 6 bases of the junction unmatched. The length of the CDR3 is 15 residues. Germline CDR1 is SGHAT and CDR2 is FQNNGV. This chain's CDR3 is CASSFSGRALDEQFF. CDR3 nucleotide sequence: TGTGCCAGCAGCTTTAGCGGGAGGGCCCTAGATGAGCAGTTCTTC.

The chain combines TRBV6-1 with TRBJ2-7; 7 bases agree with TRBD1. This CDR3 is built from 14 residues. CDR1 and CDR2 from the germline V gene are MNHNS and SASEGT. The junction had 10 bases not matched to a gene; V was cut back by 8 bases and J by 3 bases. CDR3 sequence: CASRTFRGIYEQYF. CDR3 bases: TGTGCCAGCCGCACCTTCAGGGGGATCTACGAGCAGTACTTC.

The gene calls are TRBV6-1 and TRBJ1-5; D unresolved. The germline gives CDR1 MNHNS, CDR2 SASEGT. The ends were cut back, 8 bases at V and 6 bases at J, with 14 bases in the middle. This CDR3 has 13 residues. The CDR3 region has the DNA TGTGCCAGCCTTCTAGTTCGGGGTCAGCCCCAGCATTTT. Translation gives CASLLVRGQPQHF.

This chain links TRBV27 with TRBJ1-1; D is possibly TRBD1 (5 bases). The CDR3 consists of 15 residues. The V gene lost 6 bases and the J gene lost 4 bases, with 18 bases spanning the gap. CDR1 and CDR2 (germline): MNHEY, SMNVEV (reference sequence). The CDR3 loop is CASSLRAGRGTEAFF. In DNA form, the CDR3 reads TGTGCCAGCAGCCTCCGGGCCGGGAGGGGCACTGAAGCTTTCTTT.

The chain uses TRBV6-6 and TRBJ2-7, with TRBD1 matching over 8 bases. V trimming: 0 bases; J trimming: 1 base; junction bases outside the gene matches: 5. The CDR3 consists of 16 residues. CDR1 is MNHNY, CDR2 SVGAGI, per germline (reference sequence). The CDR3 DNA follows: TGTGCCAGCAGTTACTCCCCGGGACAGGCGTCCTACGAGCAGTACTTC. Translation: CASSYSPGQASYEQYF.